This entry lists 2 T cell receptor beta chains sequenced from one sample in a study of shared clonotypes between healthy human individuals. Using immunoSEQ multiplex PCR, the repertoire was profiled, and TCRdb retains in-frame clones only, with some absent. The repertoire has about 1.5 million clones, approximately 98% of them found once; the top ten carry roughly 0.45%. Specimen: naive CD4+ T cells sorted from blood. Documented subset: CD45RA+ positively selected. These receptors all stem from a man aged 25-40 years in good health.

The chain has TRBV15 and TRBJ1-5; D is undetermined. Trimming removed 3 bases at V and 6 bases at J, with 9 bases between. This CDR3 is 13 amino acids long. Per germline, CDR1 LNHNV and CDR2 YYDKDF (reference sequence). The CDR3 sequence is CATSSPSRQPQHF. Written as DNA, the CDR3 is TGTGCCACCAGCAGCCCTTCTCGTCAGCCCCAGCATTTT.

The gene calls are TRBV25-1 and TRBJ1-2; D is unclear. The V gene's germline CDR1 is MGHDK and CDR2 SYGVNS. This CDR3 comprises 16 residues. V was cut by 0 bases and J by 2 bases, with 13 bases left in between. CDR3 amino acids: CASSEYPGRENYGYTF. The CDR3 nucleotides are TGTGCCAGCAGTGAATATCCGGGGAGAGAAAACTATGGCTACACCTTC.